This T cell receptor (beta chain) was retrieved from a study of T cell clones after liver transplantation (dated by TCRdb to the late 2010s). In the study overall: Samples were obtained from ITN030ST, a randomized trial in which withdrawal of immunosuppression was attempted within 2 years of liver transplantation. Donor-reactive T cell clones were identified by TCRbeta sequencing following a pre-transplant mixed lymphocyte reaction and were subsequently tracked in post-transplant blood. Third party-reactive TCRbeta sequences from pre-transplant MLRs were also identified as an antigen-independent comparator for donor-reactive sequences. Three of the eight recipients were HCV-positive; the others were transplanted for non-autoimmune, non-viral indications. The subjects received no induction therapy and were kept on standard immunosuppression until randomization at 12-24 months post-transplant. To count as tolerant, a recipient had to stay completely off immunosuppression for at least one year without liver enzymes climbing beyond twice the upper limit of normal. Blood samples were taken pre-transplant, pre-randomization before withdrawal, and post-randomization after full withdrawal or failed withdrawal. The studied cohort comprised 8 liver transplant recipients, 3 classified as tolerant and 5 as non-tolerant.

A remark on this clone: No antigen is known for it. Base qualities are not provided; no much larger clone lies one nucleotide away.

Using immunoSEQ, frozen genomic DNA was subjected to high-throughput TCRbeta CDR3 sequencing, a process that included PCR amplification, mapping, bias correction and internal controls. In the authors' own workflow: Productive rearrangements were retained, and unique TCRbeta sequences were defined by the CDR3 nucleotide sequence together with the V and J gene. A sequence counted as donor-reactive only if the sequence showed at least 5-fold expansion in CFSE-low cells compared with unstimulated pre-transplant cells and had a frequency of at least 0.01%. Minimum frequency thresholds were set for each subject on the basis of the unstimulated sample with the lowest template count, so that a detection power of at least 90% was ensured. Jensen-Shannon divergence between the top 1000 TCRbeta sequences after and before transplant was used to measure repertoire turnover. Two-sided Fisher's exact tests were used to test for changes in the detection of donor-reactive sequences. TCRdb stores this immuneACCESS table with in-frame sequences only. Part of the clones is absent; in the studies checked, under half of the shortfall reflects unresolved V genes, and no reason is known for the rest. V, J and clone size derive from that table, while D and trimming were established from the DNA sequence. This sample has around 110,000 clones in its table, and 90% of those were observed once. The ten largest clones represent around 0.86% of the sample.

Thawed unstimulated PBMCs were stained for CD3, CD4 and CD8 and FACS-sorted into CD3+CD4+ and CD3+CD8+ populations. All 8 studied subjects were randomized to withdrawal of immunosuppression. Genomic DNA was isolated with the Qiagen DNeasy Blood and Tissue Kit. The study at large found these results: Because of small, heterogeneous patient numbers and non-standardized post-transplant time points, the conclusions were only preliminary. The decline in donor-reactive sequences exceeded the decline in third party-reactive sequences, suggesting partial antigen-specific deletion that was unrelated to withdrawal success. In most of the 8 subjects, circulating donor-reactive CD4 TCRbeta sequences decreased significantly after transplant, regardless of tolerance or HCV status. Low numbers of available donor cells limited the measurable donor-reactive repertoire in a couple of subjects. When repertoire turnover was accounted for, significantly reduced detection of donor-reactive sequences was found in 7 of 8 subjects for CD4 and in 8 of 8 subjects for CD8. Because allograft tissue specimens were not available, migration of donor-reactive T cells into the graft, rather than deletion, may have occurred.

Material: CD4+ T cells from blood, obtained 12 months after liver transplant. The clonotype comes from a human patient who received a liver transplant. Following a transplant, some T cells may be graft donor cells, not patient cells.

The DNA sequence is as follows: TGTGCCAGTAGACCCGCGGGAGGGGTCCCTAACTATGGCTACACCTTC. This translates into CASRPAGGVPNYGYTF. The chain employs TRBV19 and TRBJ1-2, with TRBD1 perhaps the D gene, on 5 matching bases. Reading from cysteine to phenylalanine, the CDR3 counts 16 amino acids. Only CDR3 DNA is held: 48 bases, read in frame from base 1. V is shortened by 6 bases, J by 0 bases, and the region joining them spans 17 bases. CDR1 and CDR2 (LNHDA, SQIVND) derive from the germline V gene (reference sequence).